This T cell receptor (beta chain) was identified in a study of T cell responses to AZD1222 COVID-19 vaccine. Study conclusions and caveats: Seropositivity was recorded at baseline in only a handful of AZD1222 recipients.

The repertoire was sequenced with immunoSEQ multiplex PCR; TCRdb's copy has only in-frame clones and lacks some. The top ten hold about 7.1% of the sample, which has 100,000 to 150,000 clones, less than 95% seen once. A note on this clone: No antigen is known for it.

The origin of this receptor is an adult in good health. Sample: peripheral blood, taken on day 0 of AZD1222 vaccination.

The CDR3 spells CASRSPGGGYTF. DNA of the CDR3: TGTGCCAGCAGATCCCCAGGGGGCGGCTACACCTTC. The chain has TRBV28 and TRBJ1-2; 8 bases line up with TRBD1. This CDR3 region has 12 residues. The J segment lost 8 bases and the V segment lost 6 bases, leaving 5 bases of the junction unmatched. The germline V gene has CDR1 MDHEN and CDR2 SYDVKM.